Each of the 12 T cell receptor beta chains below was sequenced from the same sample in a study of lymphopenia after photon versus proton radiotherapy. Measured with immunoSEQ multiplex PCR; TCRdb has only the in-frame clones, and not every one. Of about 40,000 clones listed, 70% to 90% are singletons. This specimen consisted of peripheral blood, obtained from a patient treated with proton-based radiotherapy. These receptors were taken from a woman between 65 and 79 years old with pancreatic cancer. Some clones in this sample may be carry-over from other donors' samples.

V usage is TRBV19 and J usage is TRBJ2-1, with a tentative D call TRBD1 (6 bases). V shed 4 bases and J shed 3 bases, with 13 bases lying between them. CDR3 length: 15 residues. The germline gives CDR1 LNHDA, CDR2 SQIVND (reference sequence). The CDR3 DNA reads TGTGCCAGTAGTACTGACAGGTTGGACTACAATGAGCAGTTCTTC. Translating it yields CASSTDRLDYNEQFF.

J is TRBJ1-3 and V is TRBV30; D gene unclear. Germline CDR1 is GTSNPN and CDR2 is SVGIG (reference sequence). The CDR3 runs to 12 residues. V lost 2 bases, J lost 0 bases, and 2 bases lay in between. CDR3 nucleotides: TGTGCCTGGAGTAGCTCTGGAAACACCATATATTTT. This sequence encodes CAWSSSGNTIYF.

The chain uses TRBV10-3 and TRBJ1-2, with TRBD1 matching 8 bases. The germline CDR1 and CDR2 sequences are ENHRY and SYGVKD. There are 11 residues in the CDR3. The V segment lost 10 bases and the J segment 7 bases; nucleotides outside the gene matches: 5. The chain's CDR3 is CATGQGGGYTF. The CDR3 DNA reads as TGTGCCACAGGACAGGGTGGTGGCTACACCTTC.

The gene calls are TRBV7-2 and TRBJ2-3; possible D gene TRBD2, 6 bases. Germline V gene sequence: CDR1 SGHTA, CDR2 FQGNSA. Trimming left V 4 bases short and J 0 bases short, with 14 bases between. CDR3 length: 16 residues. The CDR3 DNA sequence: TGTGCCAGCAGCTCCCGGGGAGGTGCTAGCACAGATACGCAGTATTTT. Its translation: CASSSRGGASTDTQYF.

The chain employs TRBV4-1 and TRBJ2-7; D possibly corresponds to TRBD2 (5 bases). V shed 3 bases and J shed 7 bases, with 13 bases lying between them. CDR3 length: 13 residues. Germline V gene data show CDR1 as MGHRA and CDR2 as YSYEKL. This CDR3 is CASSQFFPGEQYF. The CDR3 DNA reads TGCGCCAGCAGCCAGTTCTTCCCGGGGGAGCAGTACTTC.

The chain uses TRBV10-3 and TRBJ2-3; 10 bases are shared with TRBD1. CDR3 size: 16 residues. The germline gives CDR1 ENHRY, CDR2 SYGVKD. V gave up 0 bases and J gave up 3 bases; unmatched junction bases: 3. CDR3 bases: TGTGCCATCAGTGAGTCTGGACAGGGGGGAACAGATACGCAGTATTTT. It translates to CAISESGQGGTDTQYF.

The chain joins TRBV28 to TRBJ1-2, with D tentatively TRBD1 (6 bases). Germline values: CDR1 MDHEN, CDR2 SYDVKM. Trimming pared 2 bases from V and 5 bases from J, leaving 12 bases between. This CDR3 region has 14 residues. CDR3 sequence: CASSLIGQLYGYTF. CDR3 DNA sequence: TGTGCCAGCAGTTTAATCGGACAGTTGTATGGCTACACCTTC.

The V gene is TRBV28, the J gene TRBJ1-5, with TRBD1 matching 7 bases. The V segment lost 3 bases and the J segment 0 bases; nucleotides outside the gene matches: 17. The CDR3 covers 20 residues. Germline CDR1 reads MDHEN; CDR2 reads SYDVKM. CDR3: CASSLSYFAGQLYSNQPQHF. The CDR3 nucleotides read TGTGCCAGCAGTTTGAGCTACTTCGCGGGACAGCTCTATAGCAATCAGCCCCAGCATTTT.

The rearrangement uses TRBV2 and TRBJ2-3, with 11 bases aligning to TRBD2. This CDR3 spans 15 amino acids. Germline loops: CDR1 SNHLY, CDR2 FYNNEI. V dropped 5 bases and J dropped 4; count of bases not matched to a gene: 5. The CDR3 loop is CASSRTSGSPDTQYF. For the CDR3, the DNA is TGTGCCAGCAGTAGGACTAGCGGGTCCCCAGATACGCAGTATTTT. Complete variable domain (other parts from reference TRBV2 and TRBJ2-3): EPEVTQTPSHQVTQMGQEVILRCVPISNHLYFYWYRQILGQKVEFLVSFYNNEISEKSEIFDDQFSVERPDGSNFTLKIRSTKLEDSAMYFCASSRTSGSPDTQYFGPGTRLTVL.

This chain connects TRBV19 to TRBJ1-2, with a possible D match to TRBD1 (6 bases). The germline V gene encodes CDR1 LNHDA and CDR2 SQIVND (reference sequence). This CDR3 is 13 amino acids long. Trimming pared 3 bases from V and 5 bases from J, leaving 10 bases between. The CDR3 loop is CASSIGQRYGYTF. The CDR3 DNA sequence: TGTGCCAGTAGTATTGGACAGCGGTATGGCTACACCTTC.

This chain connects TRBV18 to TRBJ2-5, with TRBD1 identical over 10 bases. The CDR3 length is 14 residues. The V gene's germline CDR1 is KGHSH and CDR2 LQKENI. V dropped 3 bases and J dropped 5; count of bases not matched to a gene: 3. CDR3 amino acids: CASSPTGGRETQYF. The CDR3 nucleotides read TGTGCCAGCTCACCGACAGGGGGCCGGGAGACCCAGTACTTC.

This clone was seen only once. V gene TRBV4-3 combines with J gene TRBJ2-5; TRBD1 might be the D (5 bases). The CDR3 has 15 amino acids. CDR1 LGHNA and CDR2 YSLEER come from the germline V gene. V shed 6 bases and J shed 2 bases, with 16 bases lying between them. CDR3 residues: CASSPTPTAQETQYF. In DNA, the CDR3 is TGCGCCAGCAGTCCTACCCCGACAGCTCAAGAGACCCAGTACTTC.